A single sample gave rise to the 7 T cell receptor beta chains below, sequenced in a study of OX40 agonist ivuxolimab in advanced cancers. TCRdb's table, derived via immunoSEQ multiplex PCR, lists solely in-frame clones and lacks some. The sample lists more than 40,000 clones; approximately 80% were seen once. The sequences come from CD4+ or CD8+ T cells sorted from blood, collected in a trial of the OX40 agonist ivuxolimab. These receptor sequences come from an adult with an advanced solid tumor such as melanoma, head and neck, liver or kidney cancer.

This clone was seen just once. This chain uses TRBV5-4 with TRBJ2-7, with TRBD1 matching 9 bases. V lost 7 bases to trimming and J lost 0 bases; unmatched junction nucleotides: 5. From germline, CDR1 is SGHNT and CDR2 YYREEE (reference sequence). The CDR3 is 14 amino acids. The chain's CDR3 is CASADRGSSYEQYF. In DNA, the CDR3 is TGTGCCAGCGCCGACAGGGGGAGCTCCTACGAGCAGTACTTC.

CDR3 sequence reads: CASRYLAGGTHEQYF. The DNA for the CDR3 is TGTGCCAGCAGGTATCTAGCGGGAGGGACCCACGAGCAGTACTTC. The chain is built from TRBV28 and TRBJ2-7; 12 nucleotides agree with TRBD2. Germline trimming cut 6 bases from V and 5 bases from J; bases unmatched to any gene: 8. Germline loops: CDR1 MDHEN, CDR2 SYDVKM. The CDR3 runs to 15 residues.

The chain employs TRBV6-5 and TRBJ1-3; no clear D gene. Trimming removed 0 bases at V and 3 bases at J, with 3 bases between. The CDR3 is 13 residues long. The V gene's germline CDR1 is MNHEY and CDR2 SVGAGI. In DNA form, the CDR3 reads TGTGCCAGCAGTTACTCGATTGGAAACACCATATATTTT. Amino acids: CASSYSIGNTIYF.

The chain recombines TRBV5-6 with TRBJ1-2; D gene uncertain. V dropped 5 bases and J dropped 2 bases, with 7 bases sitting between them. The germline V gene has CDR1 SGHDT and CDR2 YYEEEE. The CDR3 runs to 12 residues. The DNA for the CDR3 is TGTGCCAGCAGAGAACGAAACTATGGCTACACCTTC. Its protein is CASRERNYGYTF.

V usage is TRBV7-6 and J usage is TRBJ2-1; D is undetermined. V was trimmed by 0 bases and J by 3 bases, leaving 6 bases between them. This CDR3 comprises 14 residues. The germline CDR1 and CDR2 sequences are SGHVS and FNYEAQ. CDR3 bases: TGTGCCAGCAGCTTAGCGGGTCGCTACAATGAGCAGTTCTTC. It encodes CASSLAGRYNEQFF.

The CDR3 DNA follows: TGCGCCAGCAGCTCACCCGGGGGATTTAACTATGGCTACACCTTC. It is translated as CASSSPGGFNYGYTF. This chain links TRBV4-1 with TRBJ1-2, with TRBD1 as a possible D gene (5 bases). Trimming took off 5 bases at V and 1 base at J, with 14 bases between the two ends. The germline CDR1 and CDR2 sequences are MGHRA and YSYEKL. The CDR3 loop spans 15 amino acids.

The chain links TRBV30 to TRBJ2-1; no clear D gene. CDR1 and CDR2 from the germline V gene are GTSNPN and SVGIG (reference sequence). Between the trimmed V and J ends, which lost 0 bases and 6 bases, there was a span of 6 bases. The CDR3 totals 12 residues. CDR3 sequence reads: CAWSVAFNEQFF. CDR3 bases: TGTGCCTGGAGTGTAGCTTTCAATGAGCAGTTCTTC.